The present entry profiles one T cell receptor beta chain with its context. This sample is part of a study of control samples from healthy donors and cancer patients. The method was immunoSEQ multiplex PCR; TCRdb's version includes in-frame clones alone and lacks a portion of them. The table records approximately 130,000 clones, roughly 84% of them present only once. V was cut by 7 bases and J by 1 base, with 8 bases left in between. This CDR3 has 13 amino acids. Germline CDR1 and CDR2: MNHEY and SVGAGI. This rearrangement joins TRBV6-5 to TRBJ1-3; no firm D call. The clonotype originates from a man aged 40-49 years in good health. The sequenced material came from blood. In DNA, the CDR3 is TGTGCCAGCACTTCCAGATCTGGAAACACCATATATTTT. Encoded protein: CASTSRSGNTIYF.